Following are 10 T cell receptor beta chains from one sample sequenced in a study of CD8+ T cells in alopecia areata. From alopecia areata patients, lesional scalp punch biopsies and peripheral blood were collected. Isolated RNA was reverse transcribed into cDNA used as the sequencing template. The table came from immunoSEQ multiplex PCR; TCRdb's copy has only in-frame clones and leaves some out. The data show about 15,000 clones, with about three fifths seen just once and more than 9% held by the top ten. The sequencing sample was made of skin. The receptors originated from a human donor with alopecia areata.

This clone is labeled large (0.1 to 1%). The genes are TRBV28 and TRBJ2-2, with D tentatively TRBD2 (5 bases). Trimming took 6 bases from V and 14 from J, leaving 19 bases between them. Per the germline V gene, CDR1 is MDHEN and CDR2 is SYDVKM. The CDR3 has 13 amino acids. The DNA of the CDR3 is TGTGCCAGCAGCCTGGGGAGCGCGAGGATACTGTTTTTT. Translation gives CASSLGSARILFF.

This clone turned up a few times. This chain uses TRBV4-2 with TRBJ2-3, with TRBD2 matching 16 bases. V gave up 3 bases and J gave up 3 bases; unmatched junction bases: 9. This CDR3 spans 19 amino acids. The germline gives CDR1 LGHNA, CDR2 YNFKEQ. CDR3 sequence (DNA): TGTGCCAGCAGCCAGGACAGGGGACTAGCGGGAGGGACGACAGATACGCAGTATTTT. Its protein is CASSQDRGLAGGTTDTQYF.

This clone was detected only a few times. The chain is built from TRBV2 and TRBJ2-2; D unclear. Germline CDR1 reads SNHLY; CDR2 reads FYNNEI. V lost 4 bases, J lost 3 bases, and 6 bases lay in between. The CDR3 consists of 13 residues. For the CDR3, the DNA is TGTGCCAGCAGTGCAGTCTACACCGGGGAGCTGTTTTTT. This encodes CASSAVYTGELFF. The full variable domain, rest sourced from reference TRBV2 and TRBJ2-2, is EPEVTQTPSHQVTQMGQEVILRCVPISNHLYFYWYRQILGQKVEFLVSFYNNEISEKSEIFDDQFSVERPDGSNFTLKIRSTKLEDSAMYFCASSAVYTGELFFGEGSRLTVL.

This chain uses TRBV7-9 with TRBJ2-1, with 9 nucleotides matching TRBD2. The trim removed 6 bases at V and 9 bases at J, leaving 9 bases unmatched. Per the germline V gene, CDR1 is SEHNR and CDR2 is FQNEAQ (reference sequence). The CDR3 consists of 14 residues. This chain's CDR3 is CASRSLAGQAEQFF. The CDR3 coding sequence is TGTGCCAGCAGGTCTCTAGCGGGGCAGGCTGAGCAGTTCTTC. Full variable domain (remainder filled in from reference TRBV7-9 and TRBJ2-1): DTGVSQNPRHKITKRGQNVTFRCDPISEHNRLYWYRQTLGQGPEFLTYFQNEAQLEKSRLLSDRFSAERPKGSFSTLEIQRTEQGDSAMYLCASRSLAGQAEQFFGPGTRLTVL.

This clone was counted a few times. The chain recombines TRBV19 with TRBJ2-1; TRBD2 might be the D (6 bases). Germline V gives CDR1 LNHDA, CDR2 SQIVND (reference sequence). The ends were cut back, 5 bases at V and 4 bases at J, with 15 bases in the middle. This CDR3 spans 15 amino acids. CDR3: CASSGWREVYNEQFF. The CDR3 region has the DNA TGTGCCAGTAGTGGGTGGAGGGAGGTATACAATGAGCAGTTCTTC.

The chain links TRBV13 to TRBJ2-1; TRBD2 matches 9 bases. The CDR3 spans 14 residues. V was pared by 10 bases and J by 4 bases, with 8 bases of the junction left unmatched. Germline V gene sequence: CDR1 PRHDT, CDR2 FYEKMQ (reference sequence). The CDR3 protein is CATLRLAAYNEQFF. The CDR3 coding sequence is TGTGCCACATTACGACTAGCGGCTTACAATGAGCAGTTCTTC.

This chain joins TRBV4-1 and TRBJ1-1; D is ambiguous. Germline CDR1 reads MGHRA; CDR2 reads YSYEKL. The CDR3 has 14 residues. Deletions cut 4 bases from V and 1 base from J, with 10 bases between. The CDR3 loop reads CASSLVGGNTEAFF. The CDR3 DNA sequence: TGCGCCAGCAGCCTCGTGGGTGGGAACACTGAAGCTTTCTTT.

The chain is built from TRBV6-5 and TRBJ2-1; possible D gene TRBD2, 5 bases. CDR3 length: 14 amino acids. Germline CDR1 is MNHEY and CDR2 is SVGAGI. V lost 8 bases and J 2 bases, leaving 13 bases between the germline ends. The CDR3 reads CASGSPNTYNEQFF. The CDR3 DNA follows: TGTGCCAGCGGGAGTCCAAATACCTACAATGAGCAGTTCTTC.

The rearrangement joins TRBV7-9 to TRBJ2-7; D gene unclear. The germline gives CDR1 SEHNR, CDR2 FQNEAQ (reference sequence). Trimming took off 5 bases at V and 9 bases at J, with 14 bases between the two ends. The CDR3 is made up of 12 amino acids. For the CDR3, the DNA is TGTGCCAGCAGCCCCGGGTACGGTTTGCAGTACTTC. Amino acids: CASSPGYGLQYF.

Note on this clone: At one of its ends the junction is not consistent with the germline gene, which may arise from a read error. The chain joins TRBV7-3 to TRBJ2-3; 9 positions match TRBD1. Per the germline V gene, CDR1 is SGHTA and CDR2 is FQGTGA. The CDR3 runs 17 residues. The CDR3 loop is CASSQESLGQGTDTQYF. The CDR3 region has the DNA TGCGCCAGCAGCCAAGAAAGTTTGGGACAGGGAACAGATACGCAGTATTTT. Combining the CDR3 with reference TRBV7-3 and TRBJ2-3 gives the whole variable domain GAGVSQTPSNKVTEKGKYVELRCDPISGHTALYWYRQSLGQGPEFLIYFQGTGAADDSGLPNDRFFAVRPEGSVSTLKIQRTERGDSAVYLCASSQESLGQGTDTQYFGPGTRLTVL.